This T cell receptor (beta chain) is drawn from a study of blood T cell repertoires in COVID-19. Germline lookup yields CDR1 SGDLS and CDR2 YYNGEE. V lost 2 bases, J lost 2 bases, and 2 bases stayed unmatched. The CDR3 is 15 amino acids. Residents of over 20 US areas, aged roughly 18 to 89 years, made up the participants. The repertoire was sequenced with immunoSEQ multiplex PCR; TCRdb's copy has only in-frame clones and lacks some. The sample comprises about 200,000 clones, around nine tenths of which are singletons, and roughly 4% rests with the top ten. This receptor was identified in a woman in her 30s who had been exposed to COVID-19. V and J are TRBV9 and TRBJ2-7, with 12 bases that match TRBD2. Material: PBMCs or T cells enriched from blood (not recorded which). This CDR3 is CASSVSSGGAYEQYF. CDR3 nucleotide sequence: TGTGCCAGCAGCGTCTCTAGCGGGGGGGCCTACGAGCAGTACTTC. Drawing the rest from reference TRBV9 and TRBJ2-7, the complete variable domain is DSGVTQTPKHLITATGQRVTLRCSPRSGDLSVYWYQQSLDQGLQFLIQYYNGEERAKGNILERFSAQQFPDLHSELNLSSLELGDSALYFCASSVSSGGAYEQYFGPGTRLTVT.